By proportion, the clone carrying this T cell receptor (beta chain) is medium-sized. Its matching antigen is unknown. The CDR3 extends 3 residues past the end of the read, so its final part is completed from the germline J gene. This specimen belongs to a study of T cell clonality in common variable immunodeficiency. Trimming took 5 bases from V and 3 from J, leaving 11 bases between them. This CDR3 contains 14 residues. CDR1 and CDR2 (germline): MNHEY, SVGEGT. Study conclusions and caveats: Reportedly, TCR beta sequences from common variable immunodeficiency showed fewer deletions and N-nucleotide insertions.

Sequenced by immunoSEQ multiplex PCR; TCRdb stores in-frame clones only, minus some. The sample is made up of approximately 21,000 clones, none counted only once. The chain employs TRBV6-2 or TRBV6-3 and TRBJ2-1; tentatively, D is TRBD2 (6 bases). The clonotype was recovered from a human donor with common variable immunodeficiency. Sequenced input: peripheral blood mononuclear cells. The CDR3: CASSPGGDYNEQFF. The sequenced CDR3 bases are TGTGCCAGCAGTCCAGGAGGGGACTACAATGAG.